The clone carrying this TCR beta chain was observed a single time. What it recognizes is unknown. The record originates from a study of cytomegalovirus exposure and HLA in healthy donors. Study-wide points: Reports state that TCR beta sequences accurately predicted most subjects' HLA-A and HLA-B alleles.

This CDR3 region has 14 residues. Looked up from germline, CDR1 is SGHDT and CDR2 is YYEEEE. Primers included in the PCR were 60 Vbeta and 13 Jbeta primers. Profiling relied on immunoSEQ multiplex PCR, and the TCRdb table lists in-frame clones only, not all of them. The table records some 110,000 clones, around 70% of them present only once. Sequencing used PBMCs. The receptor was isolated from a man between 35 and 55 years old in good health and CMV-seronegative. The V and J genes are TRBV5-6 and TRBJ2-5; 8 positions match TRBD2. The J call may not be correct, given that the DNA end is closer to TRBJ2-7. The CDR3 sequence is CASSDSGMLTEQYF. The DNA of the CDR3 is TGTGCCAGCAGCGATAGCGGGATGCTTACCGAGCAGTACTTC.